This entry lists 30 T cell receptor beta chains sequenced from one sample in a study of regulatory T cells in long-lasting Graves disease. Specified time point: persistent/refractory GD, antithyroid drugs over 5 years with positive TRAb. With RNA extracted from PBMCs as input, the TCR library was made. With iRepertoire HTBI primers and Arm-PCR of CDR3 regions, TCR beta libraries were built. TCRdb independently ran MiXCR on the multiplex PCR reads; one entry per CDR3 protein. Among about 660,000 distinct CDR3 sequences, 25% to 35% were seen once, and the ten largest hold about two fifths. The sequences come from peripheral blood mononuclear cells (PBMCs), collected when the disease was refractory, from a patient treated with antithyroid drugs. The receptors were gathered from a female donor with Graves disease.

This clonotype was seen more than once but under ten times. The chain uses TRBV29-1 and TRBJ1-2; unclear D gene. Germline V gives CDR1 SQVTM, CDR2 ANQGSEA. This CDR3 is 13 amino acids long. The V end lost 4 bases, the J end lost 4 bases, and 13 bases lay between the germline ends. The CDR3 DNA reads TGCAGCGTTGCGAGGCCTCTAAGCTATGGCTACACCTTC. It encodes CSVARPLSYGYTF.

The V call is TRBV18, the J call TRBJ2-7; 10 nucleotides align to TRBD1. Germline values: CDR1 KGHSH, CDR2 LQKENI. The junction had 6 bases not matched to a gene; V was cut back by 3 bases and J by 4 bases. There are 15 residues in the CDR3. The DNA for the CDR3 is TGTGCCAGCTCACCCCTCGGGACAGGGGATTACGAGCAGTACTTC. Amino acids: CASSPLGTGDYEQYF.

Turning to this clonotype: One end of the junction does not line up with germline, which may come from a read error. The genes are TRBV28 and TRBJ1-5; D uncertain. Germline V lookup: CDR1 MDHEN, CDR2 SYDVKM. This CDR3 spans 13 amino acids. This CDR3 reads CASGLYSNQPQHF. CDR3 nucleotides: TGTGCCAGCGGTTTGTATAGCAATCAGCCCCAGCATTTT.

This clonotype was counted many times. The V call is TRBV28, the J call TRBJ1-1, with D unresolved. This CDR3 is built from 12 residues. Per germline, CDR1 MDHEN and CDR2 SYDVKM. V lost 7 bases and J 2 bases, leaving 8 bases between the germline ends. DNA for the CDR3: TGTGCCAGCAAGGAGGCCAACACTGAAGCTTTCTTT. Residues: CASKEANTEAFF.

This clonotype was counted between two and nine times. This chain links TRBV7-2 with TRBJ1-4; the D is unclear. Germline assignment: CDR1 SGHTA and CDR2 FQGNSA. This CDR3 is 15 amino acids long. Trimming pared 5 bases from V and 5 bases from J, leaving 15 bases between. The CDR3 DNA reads TGTGCCAGCAGCCCGAGTCTAGGGAAGAATGAAAAACTGTTTTTT. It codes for CASSPSLGKNEKLFF.

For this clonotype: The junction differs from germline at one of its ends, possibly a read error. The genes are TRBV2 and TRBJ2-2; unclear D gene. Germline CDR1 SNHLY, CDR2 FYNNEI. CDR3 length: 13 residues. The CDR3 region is CASSGQNAGELFF. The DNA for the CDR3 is TGTGCCAGCAGCGGGCAGAACGCCGGGGAGCTGTTTTTT.

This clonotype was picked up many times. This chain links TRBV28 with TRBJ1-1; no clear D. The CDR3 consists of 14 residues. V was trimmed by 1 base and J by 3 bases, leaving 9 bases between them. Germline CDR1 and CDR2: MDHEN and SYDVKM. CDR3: CASSLSPDHTEAFF. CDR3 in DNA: TGTGCCAGCAGTTTATCGCCCGACCACACTGAAGCTTTCTTT.

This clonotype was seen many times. The DNA of the CDR3 is TGTGCCAGCAGTGCTTCCGGGACAAGCTATGGCTACACCTTC. Its translation: CASSASGTSYGYTF. The chain combines TRBV25-1 with TRBJ1-2, with TRBD1 as a possible D gene (6 bases). The CDR3 has 14 amino acids. Germline V gene sequence: CDR1 MGHDK, CDR2 SYGVNS. Trimming pared 4 bases from V and 4 bases from J, leaving 13 bases between.

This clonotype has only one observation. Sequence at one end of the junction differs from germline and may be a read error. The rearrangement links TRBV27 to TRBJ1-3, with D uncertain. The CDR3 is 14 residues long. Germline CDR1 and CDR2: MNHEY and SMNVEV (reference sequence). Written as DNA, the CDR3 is TGTGCCAGCAGCCGTACAGTTGATGGAGACACCATATATTTT. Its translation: CASSRTVDGDTIYF.

The CDR3 spells CASSYRQGANSPLHF. The CDR3 region has the DNA TGTGCCAGCAGTTACCGACAGGGGGCAAATTCACCCCTCCACTTT. The V gene is TRBV6-5, the J gene TRBJ1-6; 10 bases map to TRBD1. J lost 7 bases, V lost 2 bases, and 2 bases had no gene match. This CDR3 is 15 amino acids long. CDR1 MNHEY and CDR2 SVGAGI come from the germline V gene.

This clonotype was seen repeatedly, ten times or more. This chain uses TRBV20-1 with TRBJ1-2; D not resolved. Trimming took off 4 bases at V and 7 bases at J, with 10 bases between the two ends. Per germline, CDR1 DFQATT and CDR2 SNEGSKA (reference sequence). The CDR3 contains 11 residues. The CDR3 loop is CSAITEPGYTF. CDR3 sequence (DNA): TGCAGTGCTATCACCGAGCCTGGCTACACCTTC.

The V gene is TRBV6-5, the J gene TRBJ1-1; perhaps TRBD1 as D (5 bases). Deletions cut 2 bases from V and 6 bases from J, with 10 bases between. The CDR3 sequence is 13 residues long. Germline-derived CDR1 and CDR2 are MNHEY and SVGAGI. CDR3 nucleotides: TGTGCCAGCAGTTACGAGGGGTGGTCTGAAGCTTTCTTT. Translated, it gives CASSYEGWSEAFF.

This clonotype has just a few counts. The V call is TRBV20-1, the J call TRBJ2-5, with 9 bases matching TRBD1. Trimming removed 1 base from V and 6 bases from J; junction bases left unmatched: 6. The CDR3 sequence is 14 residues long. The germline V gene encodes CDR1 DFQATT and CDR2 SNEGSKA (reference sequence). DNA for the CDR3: TGCAGTGCTAGAGGGACAGGGGCATCAAAGACCCAGTACTTC. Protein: CSARGTGASKTQYF.

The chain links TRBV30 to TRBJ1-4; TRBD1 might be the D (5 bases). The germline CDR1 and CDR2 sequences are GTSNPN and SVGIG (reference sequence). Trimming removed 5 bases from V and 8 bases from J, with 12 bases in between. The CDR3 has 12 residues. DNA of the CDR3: TGTGCCTGGGGGCAGGGCCCAGAAAAACTGTTTTTT. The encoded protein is CAWGQGPEKLFF.

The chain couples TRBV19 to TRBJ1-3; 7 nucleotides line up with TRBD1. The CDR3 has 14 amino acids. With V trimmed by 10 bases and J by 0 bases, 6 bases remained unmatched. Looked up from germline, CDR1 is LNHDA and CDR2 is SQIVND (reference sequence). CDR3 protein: CATRTGNSGNTIYF. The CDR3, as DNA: TGTGCCACCCGGACAGGCAACTCTGGAAACACCATATATTTT.

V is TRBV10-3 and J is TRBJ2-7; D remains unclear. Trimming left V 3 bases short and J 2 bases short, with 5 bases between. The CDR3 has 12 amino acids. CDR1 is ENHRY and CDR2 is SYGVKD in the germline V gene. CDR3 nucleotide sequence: TGTGCCATCAGTGATTCCACCTACGAGCAGTACTTC. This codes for CAISDSTYEQYF.

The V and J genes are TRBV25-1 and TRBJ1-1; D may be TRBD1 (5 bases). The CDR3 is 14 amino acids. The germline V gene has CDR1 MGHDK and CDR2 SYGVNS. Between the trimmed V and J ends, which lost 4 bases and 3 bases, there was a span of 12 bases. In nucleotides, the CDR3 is TGTGCCAGCAGTGCCCTTGGGGGTTACACTGAAGCTTTCTTT. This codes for CASSALGGYTEAFF.

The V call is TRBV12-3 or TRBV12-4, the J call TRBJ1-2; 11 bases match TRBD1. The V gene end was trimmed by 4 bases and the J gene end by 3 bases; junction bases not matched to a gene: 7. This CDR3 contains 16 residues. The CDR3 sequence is CASSYTWGQGDYGYTF. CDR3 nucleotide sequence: TGTGCCAGCAGTTACACCTGGGGACAGGGGGACTATGGCTACACCTTC.

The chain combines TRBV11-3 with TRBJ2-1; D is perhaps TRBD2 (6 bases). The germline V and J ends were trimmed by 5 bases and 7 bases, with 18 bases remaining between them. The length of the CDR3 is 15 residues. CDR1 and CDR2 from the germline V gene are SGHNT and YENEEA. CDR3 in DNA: TGTGCCAGCAGCACCCAGGAGGACGCGGGGAATGAGCAGTTCTTC. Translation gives CASSTQEDAGNEQFF.

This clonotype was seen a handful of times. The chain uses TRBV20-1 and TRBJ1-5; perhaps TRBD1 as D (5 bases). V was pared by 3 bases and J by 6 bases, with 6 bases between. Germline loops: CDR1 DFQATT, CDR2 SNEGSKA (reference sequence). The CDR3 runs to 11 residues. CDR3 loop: CSARGVQPQHF. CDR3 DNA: TGCAGTGCTAGGGGGGTTCAGCCCCAGCATTTT.

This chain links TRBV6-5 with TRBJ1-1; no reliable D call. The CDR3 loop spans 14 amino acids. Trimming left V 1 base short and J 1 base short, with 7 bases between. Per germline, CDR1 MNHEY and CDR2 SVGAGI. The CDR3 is CASSYLARNTEAFF. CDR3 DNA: TGTGCCAGCAGTTACTTAGCTAGGAACACTGAAGCTTTCTTT.

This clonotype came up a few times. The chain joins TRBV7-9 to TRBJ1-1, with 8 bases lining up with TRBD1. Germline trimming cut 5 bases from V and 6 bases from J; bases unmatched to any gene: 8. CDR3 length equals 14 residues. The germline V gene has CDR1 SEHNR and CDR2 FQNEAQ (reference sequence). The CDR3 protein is CASSRVQGAAEAFF. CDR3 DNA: TGTGCCAGCAGCAGGGTTCAGGGGGCCGCTGAAGCTTTCTTT.

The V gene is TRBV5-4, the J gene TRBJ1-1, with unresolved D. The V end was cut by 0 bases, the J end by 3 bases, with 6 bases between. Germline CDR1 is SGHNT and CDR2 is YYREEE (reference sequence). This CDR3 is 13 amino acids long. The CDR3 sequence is CASSLEAHTEAFF. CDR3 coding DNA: TGTGCCAGCAGCTTGGAGGCTCACACTGAAGCTTTCTTT. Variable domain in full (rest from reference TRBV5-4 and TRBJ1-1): ETGVTQSPTHLIKTRGQQVTLRCSSQSGHNTVSWYQQALGQGPQFIFQYYREEENGRGNFPPRFSGLQFPNYSSELNVNALELDDSALYLCASSLEAHTEAFFGQGTRLTVV.

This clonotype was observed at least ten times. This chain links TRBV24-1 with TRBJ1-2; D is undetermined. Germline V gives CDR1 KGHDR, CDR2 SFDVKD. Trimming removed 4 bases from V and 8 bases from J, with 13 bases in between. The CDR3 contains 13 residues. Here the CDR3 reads CATSDAGGRGYTF. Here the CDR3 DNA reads TGTGCCACCAGTGACGCCGGAGGTCGCGGCTACACCTTC.

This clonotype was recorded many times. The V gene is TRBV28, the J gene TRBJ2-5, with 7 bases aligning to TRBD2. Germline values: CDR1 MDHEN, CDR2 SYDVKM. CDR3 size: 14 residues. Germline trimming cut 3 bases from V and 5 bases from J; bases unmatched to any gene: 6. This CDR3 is CASSLGGRSETQYF. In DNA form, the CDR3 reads TGTGCCAGCAGTTTGGGCGGGAGATCGGAGACCCAGTACTTC.

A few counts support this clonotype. The CDR3 region is CASSGRRGENTGELFF. In nucleotides, the CDR3 is TGTGCCAGCAGTGGTAGACGGGGCGAAAACACCGGGGAGCTGTTTTTT. The J gene is TRBJ2-2, the V gene TRBV2, with D possibly being TRBD1 or TRBD2 (5 bases each). From germline, CDR1 is SNHLY and CDR2 FYNNEI. Between the trimmed V and J ends, which lost 4 bases and 2 bases, there was a span of 14 bases. This CDR3 has 16 amino acids.

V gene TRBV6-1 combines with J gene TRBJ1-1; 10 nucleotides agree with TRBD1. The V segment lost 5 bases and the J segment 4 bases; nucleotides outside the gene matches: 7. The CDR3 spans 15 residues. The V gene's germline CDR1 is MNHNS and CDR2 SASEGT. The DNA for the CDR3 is TGTGCCAGCAGTCGACCCGGGACAGGGGCCACTGAAGCTTTCTTT. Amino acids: CASSRPGTGATEAFF.

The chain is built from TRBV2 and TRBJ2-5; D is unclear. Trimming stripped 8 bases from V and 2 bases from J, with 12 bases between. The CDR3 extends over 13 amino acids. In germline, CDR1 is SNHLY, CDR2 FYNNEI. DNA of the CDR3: TGTGCCAGCGGCTGGAGAGGACAAGAGACCCAGTACTTC. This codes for CASGWRGQETQYF. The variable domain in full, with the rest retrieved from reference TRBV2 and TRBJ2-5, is EPEVTQTPSHQVTQMGQEVILRCVPISNHLYFYWYRQILGQKVEFLVSFYNNEISEKSEIFDDQFSVERPDGSNFTLKIRSTKLEDSAMYFCASGWRGQETQYFGPGTRLLVL.

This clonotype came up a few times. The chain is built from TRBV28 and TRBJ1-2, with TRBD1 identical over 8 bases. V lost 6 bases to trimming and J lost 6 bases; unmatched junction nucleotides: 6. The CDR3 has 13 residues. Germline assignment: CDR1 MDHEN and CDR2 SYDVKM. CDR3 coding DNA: TGTGCCAGCAGCCATCGACAGGGGAATGGCTACACCTTC. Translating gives CASSHRQGNGYTF.

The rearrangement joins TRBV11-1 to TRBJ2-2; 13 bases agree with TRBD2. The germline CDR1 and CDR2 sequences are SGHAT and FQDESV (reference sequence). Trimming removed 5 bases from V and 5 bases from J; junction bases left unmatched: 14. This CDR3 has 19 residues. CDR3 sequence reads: CASSRGPLAGGPRTGELFF. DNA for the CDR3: TGTGCCAGCAGCCGTGGCCCACTAGCGGGAGGGCCACGGACCGGGGAGCTGTTTTTT.